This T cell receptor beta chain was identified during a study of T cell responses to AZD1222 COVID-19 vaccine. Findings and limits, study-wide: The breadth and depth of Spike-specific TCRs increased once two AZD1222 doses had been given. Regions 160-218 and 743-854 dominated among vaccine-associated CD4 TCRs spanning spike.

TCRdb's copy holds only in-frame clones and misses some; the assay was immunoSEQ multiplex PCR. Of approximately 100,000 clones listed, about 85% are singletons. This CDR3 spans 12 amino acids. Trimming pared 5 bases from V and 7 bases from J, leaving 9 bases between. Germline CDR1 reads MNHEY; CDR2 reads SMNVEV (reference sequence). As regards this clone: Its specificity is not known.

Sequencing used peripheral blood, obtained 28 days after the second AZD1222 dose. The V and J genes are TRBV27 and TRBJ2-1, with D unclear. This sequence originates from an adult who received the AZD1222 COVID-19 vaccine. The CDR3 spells CASSNLGNEQFF. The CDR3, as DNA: TGTGCCAGCAGTAATCTTGGTAATGAGCAGTTCTTC.